The sequence of this TCR beta chain was determined in a study of T cells in Graves' hyperthyroidism and ophthalmopathy. General observations from the study: Also found in blood were most expanded thyroid clonotypes above 0.001. Researchers report that a 13 V-J model separated ophthalmopathy from stable hyperthyroidism.

This clonotype showed up many times. The antigen is undetermined. Amplified TCR beta CDR3 regions came from RNA transcripts. The HTBI primer set served for first-round RT-PCR of the TCR CDR3. TCRdb ran MiXCR on the multiplex PCR reads and lists one entry per CDR3 protein. This repertoire shows about 400,000 distinct CDR3 sequences, around 15% found once; its top ten account for over 25%. The germline gives CDR1 KGHSH, CDR2 LQKENI. Trimming took off 3 bases at V and 1 base at J, with 10 bases between the two ends. The CDR3 is made up of 14 amino acids. The clonotype was recovered from a man in his fifties or sixties with Graves' ophthalmopathy. The gene calls are TRBV18 and TRBJ2-7; no reliable D call. The sequenced material came from blood. CDR3 nucleotide sequence: TGTGCCAGCTCACCGGTTAGGCAGTCCTACGAGCAGTACTTC. As protein: CASSPVRQSYEQYF.